This T cell receptor (beta chain) was sequenced in a study of T cells after yellow fever vaccination (dated by TCRdb to about 2019). For the wider study: Libraries from fractions with low cell numbers were prepared with the SMART-Seq v4 Ultra Low Input RNA kit. Bulk TCR alpha and beta repertoires were sequenced longitudinally to track T-cell clones before and after primary and booster YFV17D yellow fever vaccination. Two healthy male donors, one aged 18 to 29 and one aged 30 to 39 years, were included in the cohort. Blood was drawn at multiple timepoints before and after primary and secondary immunization, with bulk PBMC replicates and cell subsets isolated.

This specimen's treatment or condition label, interpreted: live attenuated yellow fever vaccine strain. A standard Ficoll-Paque protocol was used to isolate PBMCs from peripheral blood. Dynabeads CD4 and CD8 positive selection kits were used to isolate CD4 and CD8 T-cell fractions. RNA was extracted with TriZol from bulk PBMCs, CD4 and CD8 fractions, and dextramer-positive and dextramer-negative fractions. Trimmed from V: 4 bases; trimmed from J: 4 bases; junction bases lacking a gene match: 8. Including the terminal cysteine and phenylalanine, the CDR3 comprises 16 residues. The DNA shown is the 48-base CDR3, in frame from base 1. The germline V gene yields SGHRS for CDR1 and YFSETQ for CDR2. Paper-wide results and their limitations: Compared with the primary T-cell response, the secondary T-cell response was faster but weaker, reaching its peak on day 5 rather than on day 15. The study included only two donors, which limits how far the findings can be generalized. Computational filtering was required because FACS-sorted repertoires could contain abundant contaminating clonotypes from the bulk population. A small share of clonotypes was detected in both CD4 and CD8 compartments, with the overlap likely arising from convergent recombination. Most clones expanded after primary vaccination (around 96% of CD4 and roughly 90% of CD8) were re-detected after the booster, suggesting that broad memory maintenance occurred.

TCR cDNA was made using 5'RACE template switching, a step that added a universal primer site and unique molecular identifiers. Priming for cDNA synthesis came from both the TCR alpha and TCR beta constant segments. Two PCR steps were used to amplify libraries, with sample barcodes and sequencing adapters being added in the second step. Sequencing of libraries was done on Illumina HiSeq 2500 (2x100 bp) or NovaSeq (2x150 bp). In the source study's methods: MIGEC handled demultiplexing of reads and collapsing into UMI consensus sequences, while MiXCR performed V(D)J alignment. Clonotypes responding to the vaccine were identified with edgeR on replicate PBMC samples, with the criteria of FDR below 0.01 and a log2 fold change above 5 up to day 15. Each bulk clonotype was labeled CD4 or CD8 based on which sequenced repertoire, CD4 or CD8, contained the clonotype at higher abundance. TCRdb cleaned the public reads at Q25 with fastp, built clones with MiXCR and kept in-frame beta chains. Each entry merges the rows of one CDR3 protein and shows their most common DNA and genes. For this entry, the V and J calls and clone size follow TCRdb and not the study's own pipeline. In this sample the table shows a few hundred thousand distinct CDR3 sequences, 6.9% of which occur a single time. The ten largest clonotypes hold roughly 0.93% of the sample.

Comments on this clonotype: Its cognate antigen has yet to be identified. No quality values exist for individual bases; no much larger clone is one base distant.

The TCR was taken from a man aged 30 to 39 who received the YFV17D yellow fever vaccine. The sequencing here drew on CD4+ T cells sorted from PBMCs, taken 15 days after the yellow fever booster vaccination. The chain joins TRBV5-1 to TRBJ2-7; TRBD2 lines up with 13 middle nucleotides. CDR3 protein: CASSPGLAGRSYEQYF. The DNA reads as follows: TGCGCCAGCAGCCCGGGACTAGCGGGACGATCGTACGAGCAGTACTTC. Reference TRBV5-1 and TRBJ2-7 proteins supply the regions before and after the CDR3; the full variable domain is: KAGVTQTPRYLIKTRGQQVTLSCSPISGHRSVSWYQQTPGQGLQFLFEYFSETQRNKGNFPGRFSGRQFSNSRSEMNVSTLELGDSALYLCASSPGLAGRSYEQYFGPGTRLTVT.